In this sample, the clone carrying this T cell receptor beta chain turned up many times. Antigen specificity is unknown. Primed by a sample-barcoded 5' primer and a J-beta primer mix, a second PCR proceeded for about 6 to 11 cycles. TCRdb redid the calling of the 5' RACE reads with MiXCR, one entry per CDR3 protein. The repertoire holds about 670,000 distinct CDR3 sequences, with approximately 52% as singletons. This entry belongs to a study of blood T cells in healthy people across ages. Germline V CDR1 and CDR2: SQVTM, ANQGSEA. V was trimmed by 6 bases and J by 6 bases, leaving 15 bases between them. The CDR3 is made up of 12 amino acids. Notes on the study in general: TCR beta diversity, measured per million T cells, fell in a roughly linear way with age. Any changes in expanded clonotypes were possibly confounded, as donor CMV status remained unknown.

The chain recombines TRBV29-1 with TRBJ2-7; D may be TRBD1 (6 bases). The TCR sequence derives from a woman older than 75 in good health. The sequenced material came from blood. CDR3 DNA: TGCAGCGTGTCTGGCAAAGGGGGCGAGCAGTACTTC. Its translation: CSVSGKGGEQYF.